This T cell receptor beta chain was recorded in a study of shared clonotypes between healthy human individuals. It was roughly 190 ng DNA, 33,000 or so T cell genomes, that sorted-subset replicate PCRs used. This table comes from immunoSEQ multiplex PCR, and its TCRdb copy is limited to in-frame clones, with some not included. The top ten hold 1.5% to 2% of the sample, which has around 700,000 clones, roughly 78% seen once. V was shortened by 4 bases and J by 8 bases, with 5 bases between the two germline ends. The CDR3 consists of 11 residues. Germline lookup yields CDR1 LNHDA and CDR2 SQIVND (reference sequence).

Sequencing was performed on memory CD4+ T cells sorted from blood. This sample's subset: CD45RA-negative fraction. V gene TRBV19 combines with J gene TRBJ1-4, with unresolved D. The receptor was derived from a woman between 25 and 40 years old in good health. The CDR3, as DNA: TGTGCCAGTAGTAAACAGGAAAAACTGTTTTTT. Translation gives CASSKQEKLFF.